This entry lists 22 T cell receptor beta chains sequenced from one sample in a study of shared clonotypes between healthy human individuals. Generated by immunoSEQ multiplex PCR, the TCRdb table keeps only in-frame clones and is missing some. The table has roughly 1,100,000 clones, roughly 80% seen once. Sequenced sample: memory CD4+ T cells sorted from blood. Noted subset: CD45RA-negative fraction. The origin of the receptors is a young man in good health.

The V and J genes are TRBV18 and TRBJ2-1, with 9 bases lining up with TRBD2. The germline V gene has CDR1 KGHSH and CDR2 LQKENI. After removal of 2 bases from V and 7 bases from J, the junction contained 6 bases not matched to a gene. There are 15 residues in the CDR3. This CDR3 is CASSPYSGSVNEQFF. The DNA for the CDR3 is TGTGCCAGCTCACCATATAGCGGGAGTGTTAATGAGCAGTTCTTC.

This clone was counted only a few times. DNA for the CDR3: TGCAGCGTTGCCGACAGGGGCGCTTCTTATGGCTACACCTTC. It is translated as CSVADRGASYGYTF. The chain links TRBV29-1 to TRBJ1-2, with 8 nucleotides matching TRBD1. Germline loops: CDR1 SQVTM, CDR2 ANQGSEA. CDR3 length: 14 residues. Losses at the gene ends were 4 bases for V and 5 bases for J; bases not matched to a gene: 9.

J is TRBJ2-6 and V is TRBV4-2, with D tentatively TRBD2 (7 bases). Trimming took off 2 bases at V and 2 bases at J, with 10 bases between the two ends. This CDR3 region has 16 residues. Germline loops: CDR1 LGHNA, CDR2 YNFKEQ. The CDR3 loop is CASSQRGGTGANVLTF. The CDR3, as DNA: TGTGCCAGCAGCCAAAGGGGGGGGACTGGGGCCAACGTCCTGACTTTC.

In the case of this clone: Other DNA variants within this sample encode the same CDR3. DNA for the CDR3: TGTGCCAGCAGCGTGGGTGGTAGAGGGGAAAAACTGTTTTTT. Translating gives CASSVGGRGEKLFF. This chain uses TRBV5-6 with TRBJ1-4; D not certain. This CDR3 is built from 14 residues. V lost 4 bases, J lost 8 bases, and 15 bases lay in between. The germline V gene has CDR1 SGHDT and CDR2 YYEEEE.

V is TRBV18 and J is TRBJ1-5, with 8 bases that match TRBD1. Unmatched junction bases numbered 9, after V lost 4 bases and J lost 7 bases. There are 15 residues in the CDR3. Germline CDR1 KGHSH, CDR2 LQKENI. CDR3 nucleotides: TGTGCCAGCTCACTAGGGGACAGGACGGGCCAGCCCCAGCATTTT. Protein product: CASSLGDRTGQPQHF.

V is TRBV5-1 and J is TRBJ2-3; D might be TRBD2 (7 bases). V was trimmed by 3 bases and J by 1 base, leaving 24 bases between them. The CDR3 contains 19 residues. In germline, CDR1 is SGHRS, CDR2 YFSETQ. The CDR3 DNA reads TGCGCCAGCAGCTACGGGGGCGGGAGAAAGGGGTGGGGCACAGATACGCAGTATTTT. Amino acid sequence: CASSYGGGRKGWGTDTQYF. The whole variable domain, filled in from reference TRBV5-1 and TRBJ2-3, reads KAGVTQTPRYLIKTRGQQVTLSCSPISGHRSVSWYQQTPGQGLQFLFEYFSETQRNKGNFPGRFSGRQFSNSRSEMNVSTLELGDSALYLCASSYGGGRKGWGTDTQYFGPGTRLTVL.

This chain joins TRBV28 and TRBJ2-6, with D perhaps matching TRBD1 (6 bases). CDR1 MDHEN and CDR2 SYDVKM come from the germline V gene. The CDR3 is 15 amino acids. V was clipped by 5 bases and J by 0 bases, with 8 bases between them. CDR3 DNA sequence: TGTGCCAGCAGTAAAGGGGGCTCTGGGGCCAACGTCCTGACTTTC. This translates into CASSKGGSGANVLTF.

This clone was detected only a few times. V gene TRBV6-1 combines with J gene TRBJ1-3; D remains ambiguous. Trimming shortened V by 8 bases and J by 8 bases, and 16 bases separated the two germline ends. Germline V CDR1 and CDR2: MNHNS, SASEGT. This CDR3 region has 13 residues. This CDR3 is CASRTAEKDTIYF. Here the CDR3 DNA reads TGTGCCAGCCGGACTGCCGAAAAAGACACCATATATTTT.

The rearrangement links TRBV5-4 to TRBJ2-7; 10 bases align to TRBD1. Trimming removed 4 bases from V and 3 bases from J; junction bases left unmatched: 7. The CDR3 consists of 15 residues. CDR1 is SGHNT and CDR2 is YYREEE in the germline V gene (reference sequence). The CDR3 coding sequence is TGTGCCAGCAGCCTCCGGGACAGGGGATTCTACGAGCAGTACTTC. Its translation: CASSLRDRGFYEQYF.

The chain couples TRBV10-3 to TRBJ1-1; 7 bases are a match to TRBD1. CDR1 and CDR2 (germline): ENHRY, SYGVKD. The CDR3 is 14 amino acids. The J segment lost 0 bases and the V segment lost 6 bases, leaving 4 bases of the junction unmatched. The CDR3 loop is CAIRGDRVNTEAFF. CDR3 DNA sequence: TGTGCCATCAGAGGAGACAGGGTGAACACTGAAGCTTTCTTT.

The chain uses TRBV19 and TRBJ2-3; 8 nucleotides match TRBD2. CDR3 size: 15 residues. The V gene's germline CDR1 is LNHDA and CDR2 SQIVND (reference sequence). The V gene end was trimmed by 6 bases and the J gene end by 2 bases; junction bases not matched to a gene: 7. CDR3 DNA: TGTGCCAGTAGCTCCAGCGGGGGTGACACAGATACGCAGTATTTT. This translates into CASSSSGGDTDTQYF.

CDR3 amino acids: CASRGQGLETQYF. CDR3 in DNA: TGTGCCAGCAGAGGACAGGGGTTGGAGACCCAGTACTTC. The chain carries TRBV28 and TRBJ2-5, with 9 bases that match TRBD1. This CDR3 region has 13 residues. Losses at the gene ends were 6 bases for V and 5 bases for J; bases not matched to a gene: 4. Germline CDR1 is MDHEN and CDR2 is SYDVKM.

This sequence joins TRBV4-1 and TRBJ2-3; a weak D match, TRBD2 (5 bases). CDR3 length: 16 residues. V gave up 0 bases and J gave up 2 bases, with 12 bases separating them. CDR1 is MGHRA, CDR2 YSYEKL, per germline. CDR3: CASSQEERAVTDTQYF. The CDR3 coding sequence is TGCGCCAGCAGCCAAGAGGAGAGGGCGGTCACAGATACGCAGTATTTT.

The chain couples TRBV27 to TRBJ2-6, with TRBD2 as a possible D gene (5 bases). Trimming left V 1 base short and J 1 base short, with 5 bases between. The CDR3 sequence is 15 residues long. Germline V gives CDR1 MNHEY, CDR2 SMNVEV (reference sequence). CDR3 nucleotide sequence: TGTGCCAGCAGTTTATGGGAGTCTGGGGCCAACGTCCTGACTTTC. It translates to CASSLWESGANVLTF.

This chain links TRBV7-2 with TRBJ2-1; D unclear. Trimming pared 1 base from V and 9 bases from J, leaving 16 bases between. Germline V gene data show CDR1 as SGHTA and CDR2 as FQGNSA. The CDR3 sequence is 15 residues long. The CDR3 sequence: CASSLVSGTASEQFF. Here the CDR3 DNA reads TGTGCCAGCAGCTTAGTGTCGGGCACAGCCAGTGAGCAGTTCTTC. The entire variable domain, with the rest obtained from reference TRBV7-2 and TRBJ2-1, is as follows: GAGVSQSPSNKVTEKGKDVELRCDPISGHTALYWYRQSLGQGLEFLIYFQGNSAPDKSGLPSDRFSAERTGGSVSTLTIQRTQQEDSAVYLCASSLVSGTASEQFFGPGTRLTVL.

This clone has only a few counts. The chain carries TRBV30 and TRBJ1-1; D gene ambiguous. Germline values: CDR1 GTSNPN, CDR2 SVGIG (reference sequence). This CDR3 comprises 11 residues. The V end lost 3 bases, the J end lost 6 bases, and 8 bases lay between the germline ends. For the CDR3, the DNA is TGTGCCTGGAGCCGATCCCCTGAAGCTTTCTTT. It yields the protein CAWSRSPEAFF.

There are many counts of this clone. V and J are TRBV25-1 and TRBJ1-2; D not certain. Trimming pared 2 bases from V and 0 bases from J, leaving 4 bases between. Germline-derived CDR1 and CDR2 are MGHDK and SYGVNS. CDR3 length: 13 amino acids. The CDR3: CASSEGTNYGYTF. CDR3 DNA: TGTGCCAGCAGTGAAGGAACTAACTATGGCTACACCTTC.

This clone has just one count. CDR3 in DNA: TGTGCCAGCAGTTACCCTGCGGGAGGGCTCGATGAGCAGTTCTTC. Translated, it gives CASSYPAGGLDEQFF. This rearrangement joins TRBV6-6 to TRBJ2-1, with 9 nucleotides matching TRBD2. This CDR3 is built from 15 residues. Germline V CDR1 and CDR2: MNHNY, SVGAGI (reference sequence). V lost 2 bases to trimming and J lost 8 bases; unmatched junction nucleotides: 7.

In this sample, this clone turned up once. V gene TRBV5-5 combines with J gene TRBJ2-2, with a possible D match to TRBD2 (6 bases). Germline V lookup: CDR1 SGHKS, CDR2 YYEKEE (reference sequence). The CDR3 runs 16 residues. With 0 bases removed from V and 1 base from J, the gap between germline ends came to 10 bases. The CDR3 sequence: CASSLGVAVNTGELFF. Here the CDR3 DNA reads TGTGCCAGCAGCTTGGGGGTAGCGGTGAACACCGGGGAGCTGTTTTTT.

The genes are TRBV5-1 and TRBJ2-2, with D perhaps matching TRBD1 or TRBD2 (6 bases each). The V and J ends lost 5 bases and 6 bases respectively, with 14 bases between them. The CDR3 runs 14 residues. Germline V CDR1 and CDR2: SGHRS, YFSETQ. CDR3: CASRQPGEAGELFF. The CDR3 coding sequence is TGCGCCAGCAGACAACCAGGGGAGGCCGGGGAGCTGTTTTTT.

This clone was observed once. The J gene is TRBJ2-7, the V gene TRBV14; D may be TRBD2 (6 bases). The CDR3 has 14 residues. From germline, CDR1 is SGHDN and CDR2 FVKESK. Trimming cost V 0 bases and J 6 bases, with 12 bases left between them. CDR3 amino acids: CASSQDGRGGEQYF. Written as DNA, the CDR3 is TGTGCCAGCAGCCAAGATGGGCGGGGAGGCGAGCAGTACTTC.

V and J are TRBV7-9 and TRBJ1-1; no reliable D call. The CDR3 runs 15 residues. V lost 1 base to trimming and J lost 5 bases, with 14 bases between them. Germline CDR1 is SEHNR and CDR2 is FQNEAQ (reference sequence). Here the CDR3 reads CASSLDRPTGTEAFF. As DNA, the CDR3 is TGTGCCAGCAGCTTAGATCGCCCGACGGGGACTGAAGCTTTCTTT.